This T cell receptor beta chain appears in the sequencing data of a study of blood T cell repertoires in COVID-19. Per germline, CDR1 SGHAT and CDR2 FQNNGV. The ends were cut back, 7 bases at V and 4 bases at J, with 19 bases in the middle. CDR3 length equals 15 residues. TCRdb keeps only in-frame clones here, not all; method: immunoSEQ multiplex PCR. The table has over 45,000 clones, around 80% seen once. This receptor was identified in a man in his 70s with acute or convalescent COVID-19. The sequencing sample was made of peripheral blood. J is TRBJ1-2 and V is TRBV11-2; a possible D gene is TRBD1 (5 bases). The CDR3 DNA reads TGTGCCAGCAACCCGGCCGGGCAGGGCATCTATGGCTACACCTTC. It translates to CASNPAGQGIYGYTF.